The present T cell receptor (beta chain) was sequenced within a study of T cell responses to AZD1222 COVID-19 vaccine. Findings and caveats of the study: The reported proportion of spike-specific TCRs targeting unmutated variant regions was nearly half.

Note on this clone: Its antigen is unknown.

Germline lookup yields CDR1 MNHEY and CDR2 SVGAGI. Deletions cut 4 bases from V and 6 bases from J, with 21 bases between. This CDR3 is 16 amino acids long. Libraries were prepared by immunoSEQ multiplex PCR; TCRdb keeps only in-frame clonotypes and omits some of them. The top ten clones hold 7% to 9.5% of a sample with 150,000 to 200,000 clones, roughly 93% of them seen once. J is TRBJ1-2 and V is TRBV6-5; D is possibly TRBD1 (6 bases). The sequencing used peripheral blood, collected on day 0 of AZD1222 vaccination. The sequence was obtained from an adult in good health. CDR3 in DNA: TGTGCCAGCAGTTTAGGGACATACAGGACGGGAAATGGCTACACCTTC. Protein: CASSLGTYRTGNGYTF.